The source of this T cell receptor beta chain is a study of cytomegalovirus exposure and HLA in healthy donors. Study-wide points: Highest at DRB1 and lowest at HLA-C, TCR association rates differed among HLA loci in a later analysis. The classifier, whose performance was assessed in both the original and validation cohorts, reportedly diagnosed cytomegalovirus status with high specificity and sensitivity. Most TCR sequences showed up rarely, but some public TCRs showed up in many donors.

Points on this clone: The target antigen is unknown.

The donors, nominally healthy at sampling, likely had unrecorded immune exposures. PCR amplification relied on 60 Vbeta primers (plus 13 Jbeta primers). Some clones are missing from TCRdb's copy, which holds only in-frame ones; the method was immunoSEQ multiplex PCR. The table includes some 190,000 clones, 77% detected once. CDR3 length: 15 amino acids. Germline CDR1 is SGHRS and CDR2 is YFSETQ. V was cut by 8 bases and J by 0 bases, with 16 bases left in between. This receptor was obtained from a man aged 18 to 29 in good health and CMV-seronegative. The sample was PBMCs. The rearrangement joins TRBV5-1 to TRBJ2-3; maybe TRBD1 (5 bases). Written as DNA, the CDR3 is TGCGCCAGTGAGCCTGGGGCGCGAAGCACAGATACGCAGTATTTT. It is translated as CASEPGARSTDTQYF.